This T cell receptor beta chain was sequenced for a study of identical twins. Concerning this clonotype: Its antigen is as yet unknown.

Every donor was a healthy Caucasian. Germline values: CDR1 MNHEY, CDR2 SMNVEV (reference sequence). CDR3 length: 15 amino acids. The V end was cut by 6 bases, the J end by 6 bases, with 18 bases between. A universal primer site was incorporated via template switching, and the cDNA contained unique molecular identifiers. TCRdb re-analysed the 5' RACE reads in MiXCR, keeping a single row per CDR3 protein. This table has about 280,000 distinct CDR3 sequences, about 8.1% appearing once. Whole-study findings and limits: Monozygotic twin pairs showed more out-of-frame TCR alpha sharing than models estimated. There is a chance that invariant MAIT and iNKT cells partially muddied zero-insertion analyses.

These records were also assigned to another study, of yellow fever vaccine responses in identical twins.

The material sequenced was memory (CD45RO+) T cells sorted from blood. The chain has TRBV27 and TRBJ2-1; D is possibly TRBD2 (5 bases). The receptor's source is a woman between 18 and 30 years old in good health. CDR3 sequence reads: CASRRAPLNPNEQFF. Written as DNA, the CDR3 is TGTGCCAGCAGGCGGGCCCCACTAAACCCCAATGAGCAGTTCTTC.